The 29 T cell receptor beta chains below were found in one sample sequenced in a study of cytomegalovirus exposure and HLA in healthy donors (dated by TCRdb to the late 2010s). Library method: the immunoSEQ multiplex PCR assay. For the multiplex PCR, a mixture combining 60 forward primers for TCR Vbeta segments and 13 reverse primers for TCR Jbeta segments was used. TCRdb holds this immuneACCESS table with in-frame rearrangements only. Some clones are missing; in checked studies, unresolved V genes explain under half, and the rest has no known cause. The sample table holds 150,000 to 200,000 clones, of which more than 75% were seen once. The top ten clonotypes cover approximately 1.5% of the sample. Material: PBMCs. These receptor sequences come from a girl aged 5-17 years in good health and CMV-seropositive.

This clone was recorded once. V and J are TRBV5-4 and TRBJ2-3; no clear D. Looked up from germline, CDR1 is SGHNT and CDR2 is YYREEE (reference sequence). The germline V and J ends were trimmed by 1 base and 2 bases, with 11 bases remaining between them. This CDR3 contains 15 residues. This CDR3 is CASSLKNLYTDTQYF. DNA for the CDR3: TGTGCCAGCAGCTTGAAAAACTTGTACACAGATACGCAGTATTTT.

As to this clone: Different DNA sequences within this sample yield the same CDR3. The chain is built from TRBV2 and TRBJ1-4, with 10 bases fitting TRBD1. The CDR3 runs to 15 residues. Germline-derived CDR1 and CDR2 are SNHLY and FYNNEI. The ends lost 5 bases at V and 6 bases at J; junction bases unmatched: 6. The CDR3 protein is CASSFRQGADEKLFF. As DNA, the CDR3 is TGTGCCAGCAGTTTCCGACAGGGGGCGGATGAAAAACTGTTTTTT.

CDR3 sequence (DNA): TGTGCCAGCAGTCAACTAGAAGTTCCGCCTCATGAGCAGTTCTTC. Translating it yields CASSQLEVPPHEQFF. This chain joins TRBV6-1 and TRBJ2-1, with a weak D call TRBD2 (5 bases). CDR1 is MNHNS, CDR2 SASEGT, per germline. The CDR3 loop spans 15 amino acids. Trimming took 5 bases from V and 8 from J, leaving 19 bases between them.

The chain carries TRBV2 and TRBJ2-1; D unresolved. V was clipped by 6 bases and J by 1 base, with 10 bases between them. There are 14 residues in the CDR3. Germline V gene sequence: CDR1 SNHLY, CDR2 FYNNEI. The CDR3 DNA is TGTGCCAGCAGAGACCCAGGTTCCTACAATGAGCAGTTCTTC. This sequence encodes CASRDPGSYNEQFF.

This chain uses TRBV25-1 with TRBJ2-7; no reliable D call. CDR1 is MGHDK and CDR2 is SYGVNS in the germline V gene. Trimming left V 5 bases short and J 6 bases short, with 11 bases between. The CDR3 length is 12 residues. The CDR3 here is CASSLQAGEQYF. CDR3 DNA: TGTGCCAGCAGTCTGCAAGCAGGCGAGCAGTACTTC.

The genes are TRBV10-1 and TRBJ1-5; D possibly corresponds to TRBD1 (6 bases). The germline gives CDR1 WNHNN, CDR2 SYGVQD (reference sequence). Trimming took off 1 base at V and 3 bases at J, with 10 bases between the two ends. The CDR3 length is 15 residues. The CDR3 region has the DNA TGCGCCAGCAGTGAGTGGGGGCCCCACAATCAGCCCCAGCATTTT. Protein: CASSEWGPHNQPQHF.

The table lists this clone with a few counts. V usage is TRBV19 and J usage is TRBJ2-7; 7 positions agree with TRBD2. The germline gives CDR1 LNHDA, CDR2 SQIVND (reference sequence). The CDR3 loop spans 15 amino acids. V gave up 6 bases and J gave up 2 bases; unmatched junction bases: 10. The CDR3 DNA is TGTGCCAGTAGGTTTGGAGCGGGACCAGCCTACGAGCAGTACTTC. Its protein is CASRFGAGPAYEQYF. The full variable domain, in which reference TRBV19 and TRBJ2-7 provide the parts outside the CDR3, is DGGITQSPKYLFRKEGQNVTLSCEQNLNHDAMYWYRQDPGQGLRLIYYSQIVNDFQKGDIAEGYSVSREKKESFPLTVTSAQKNPTAFYLCASRFGAGPAYEQYFGPGTRLTVT.

V and J are TRBV29-1 and TRBJ1-3; weak D call: TRBD1 (6 bases). V was cut by 5 bases and J by 0 bases, with 14 bases left in between. In germline, CDR1 is SQVTM, CDR2 ANQGSEA. This CDR3 is 15 amino acids long. The CDR3 here is CSVLAGTSSGNTIYF. CDR3 DNA: TGCAGCGTTTTGGCCGGGACAAGCTCTGGAAACACCATATATTTT.

The genes are TRBV18 and TRBJ2-2, with D possibly being TRBD1 (6 bases). This CDR3 contains 15 residues. Germline CDR1 is KGHSH and CDR2 is LQKENI. The ends were cut back, 3 bases at V and 3 bases at J, with 11 bases in the middle. The CDR3 loop is CASSPRGTDTGELFF. The CDR3 DNA sequence: TGTGCCAGCTCACCCAGGGGAACCGACACCGGGGAGCTGTTTTTT.

The V call is TRBV4-2, the J call TRBJ1-5, with D perhaps matching TRBD1 (6 bases). The CDR3 covers 17 residues. Trimming took 1 base from V and 6 from J, leaving 19 bases between them. Per germline, CDR1 LGHNA and CDR2 YNFKEQ. The CDR3 is CASSQASQGSGGQPQHF. CDR3 coding DNA: TGTGCCAGCAGCCAAGCAAGTCAGGGGAGCGGGGGTCAGCCCCAGCATTTT.

Only a few counts were recorded for this clone. This sequence joins TRBV9 and TRBJ2-1, with a possible D match to TRBD2 (6 bases). The CDR3 totals 16 residues. CDR1 is SGDLS and CDR2 is YYNGEE in the germline V gene. The V gene lost 1 base and the J gene lost 8 bases, with 19 bases spanning the gap. The CDR3 protein is CASSVIPGEWFYEQFF. CDR3 in DNA: TGTGCCAGCAGCGTAATTCCGGGGGAGTGGTTCTATGAGCAGTTCTTC.

J is TRBJ2-7 and V is TRBV2; tentative D call: TRBD2 (5 bases). Germline lookup yields CDR1 SNHLY and CDR2 FYNNEI. The CDR3 length is 13 residues. V lost 5 bases to trimming and J lost 1 base, with 9 bases between them. The CDR3 is CASSFRLSYEQYF. The CDR3 DNA is TGTGCCAGCAGTTTCAGACTATCCTACGAGCAGTACTTC.

The chain has TRBV10-1 and TRBJ2-7, with 10 bases fitting TRBD2. Germline V gene sequence: CDR1 WNHNN, CDR2 SYGVQD (reference sequence). The ends lost 8 bases at V and 2 bases at J; junction bases unmatched: 3. The CDR3 runs to 13 residues. In DNA, the CDR3 is TGCGCCAGCGGGACTAGCGAGACCTACGAGCAGTACTTC. Translating it yields CASGTSETYEQYF.

The rearrangement joins TRBV28 to TRBJ1-1; D unresolved. From germline, CDR1 is MDHEN and CDR2 SYDVKM. The V end lost 2 bases, the J end lost 11 bases, and 12 bases lay between the germline ends. The CDR3 covers 12 residues. The CDR3 nucleotides are TGTGCCAGCAGTTTAGAAGGACTAATGGCTTTCTTT. This translates into CASSLEGLMAFF.

The chain employs TRBV15 and TRBJ1-2; D might be TRBD1 (6 bases). The V end was cut by 6 bases, the J end by 2 bases, with 16 bases between. The CDR3 runs 15 residues. Germline V gene lookup returns CDR1 LNHNV and CDR2 YYDKDF (reference sequence). In nucleotides, the CDR3 is TGTGCCACCAGGGTCATGGACAGCCGCAACTATGGCTACACCTTC. This encodes CATRVMDSRNYGYTF.

The rearrangement uses TRBV19 and TRBJ2-1, with 9 bases lining up with TRBD1. CDR1 and CDR2 (germline): LNHDA, SQIVND (reference sequence). This CDR3 contains 16 residues. Trimming took 6 bases from V and 6 from J; bases not matched to a gene: 12. CDR3 protein: CASRPVGQGTFNEQFF. The CDR3 nucleotides are TGTGCCAGTAGACCGGTCGGACAGGGGACTTTCAATGAGCAGTTCTTC. Looking up the rest from reference TRBV19 and TRBJ2-1 gives the full variable domain: DGGITQSPKYLFRKEGQNVTLSCEQNLNHDAMYWYRQDPGQGLRLIYYSQIVNDFQKGDIAEGYSVSREKKESFPLTVTSAQKNPTAFYLCASRPVGQGTFNEQFFGPGTRLTVL.

The chain uses TRBV4-3 and TRBJ1-4; maybe TRBD1 (5 bases). Germline-derived CDR1 and CDR2 are LGHNA and YSLEER. V lost 8 bases and J 5 bases, leaving 18 bases between the germline ends. This CDR3 contains 15 residues. The CDR3 coding sequence is TGCGCCAGCCAAAAGTCGGGCAGGGTGAATGAAAAACTGTTTTTT. This gives the protein CASQKSGRVNEKLFF.

This chain links TRBV9 with TRBJ2-2, with 11 positions matching TRBD2. Looked up from germline, CDR1 is SGDLS and CDR2 is YYNGEE. J gave up 2 bases and V 6 bases, and 3 bases lay outside the gene matches. CDR3 length equals 15 residues. CDR3 residues: CASTGTSGNTGELFF. The CDR3 region has the DNA TGTGCCAGCACCGGGACTAGCGGTAACACCGGGGAGCTGTTTTTT. Complete variable domain (other parts from reference TRBV9 and TRBJ2-2): DSGVTQTPKHLITATGQRVTLRCSPRSGDLSVYWYQQSLDQGLQFLIQYYNGEERAKGNILERFSAQQFPDLHSELNLSSLELGDSALYFCASTGTSGNTGELFFGEGSRLTVL.

The gene calls are TRBV28 and TRBJ2-3, with 7 bases fitting TRBD1. Trimming at V came to 7 bases and at J to 4 bases, leaving 11 bases not matched to a gene. The length of the CDR3 is 15 residues. Germline V gives CDR1 MDHEN, CDR2 SYDVKM. CDR3 sequence: CASISLTGIADTQYF. The CDR3 nucleotides are TGTGCCAGCATCTCTTTGACAGGGATCGCAGATACGCAGTATTTT.

The chain is built from TRBV6-1 and TRBJ2-7; the D gene is possibly TRBD2 (6 bases). This CDR3 is built from 14 residues. Trimming removed 4 bases at V and 0 bases at J, with 10 bases between. Germline V CDR1 and CDR2: MNHNS, SASEGT. CDR3 residues: CASSAGRDSYEQYF. CDR3 coding DNA: TGTGCCAGCAGTGCTGGGCGGGACTCCTACGAGCAGTACTTC.

This clone was observed a few times. The CDR3: CASSSEGDEQYF. The DNA of the CDR3 is TGTGCCAGCAGTTCCGAAGGGGACGAGCAGTACTTC. The chain couples TRBV6-6 to TRBJ2-7, with D tentatively TRBD1 (5 bases). This CDR3 contains 12 residues. Trimming removed 4 bases at V and 5 bases at J, with 9 bases between. The germline V gene has CDR1 MNHNY and CDR2 SVGAGI (reference sequence).

This CDR3 reads CASSFPGLTLNEQFF. The CDR3, as DNA: TGCGCCAGCAGCTTCCCGGGACTCACACTCAATGAGCAGTTCTTC. The rearrangement links TRBV5-1 to TRBJ2-1; a weak D match, TRBD2 (6 bases). The CDR3 sequence is 15 residues long. The germline V gene encodes CDR1 SGHRS and CDR2 YFSETQ. The V end was cut by 2 bases, the J end by 6 bases, with 15 bases between.

V is TRBV4-3 and J is TRBJ2-1, with 11 bases aligning to TRBD2. V shed 1 base, J shed 9 bases, and the junction held 5 bases outside the gene matches. The CDR3 covers 15 residues. Germline V CDR1 and CDR2: LGHNA, YSLEER. CDR3 DNA sequence: TGCGCCAGCAGCCAAGGGTTAGCGGGGGGGCTTGAGCAGTTCTTC. Amino acids: CASSQGLAGGLEQFF.

This clone was detected once. CDR3 amino acids: CASSIGTMIDEQYF. The CDR3 DNA follows: TGTGCCAGCAGCATTGGGACTATGATAGACGAGCAGTACTTC. The gene calls are TRBV5-4 and TRBJ2-7, with 7 nucleotides matching TRBD2. CDR3 size: 14 residues. V shed 4 bases, J shed 5 bases, and the junction held 9 bases outside the gene matches. The germline gives CDR1 SGHNT, CDR2 YYREEE (reference sequence).

The gene calls are TRBV5-1 and TRBJ2-2; D uncertain. The V gene lost 1 base and the J gene lost 4 bases, with 11 bases spanning the gap. Per germline, CDR1 SGHRS and CDR2 YFSETQ. The CDR3 covers 15 residues. CDR3: CASSLLGQTTGELFF. CDR3 nucleotides: TGCGCCAGCAGCTTGCTGGGCCAAACCACCGGGGAGCTGTTTTTT.

The chain couples TRBV12-1 to TRBJ2-1; the DNA was not compared with TRBD2, the D call given in the table. TRBV12-1 is an annotated pseudogene. The CDR3 extends over 16 amino acids. CDR3: CASSFEGLAGGREQFF. CDR3 nucleotides: TGTGCCAGCAGCTTCGAAGGACTAGCGGGAGGCCGTGAGCAGTTCTTC.

The chain couples TRBV10-3 to TRBJ2-1; 13 nucleotides line up with TRBD2. The CDR3 consists of 18 residues. Trimming removed 0 bases from V and 6 bases from J; junction bases left unmatched: 8. CDR1 is ENHRY, CDR2 SYGVKD, per germline. The CDR3 loop is CAISESGLAGADSNEQFF. The CDR3, as DNA: TGTGCCATCAGTGAGTCAGGACTAGCGGGAGCGGACAGCAATGAGCAGTTCTTC.

The J gene is TRBJ2-1, the V gene TRBV29-1; 7 bases are shared with TRBD2. V dropped 4 bases and J dropped 6; count of bases not matched to a gene: 3. Germline V lookup: CDR1 SQVTM, CDR2 ANQGSEA. This CDR3 has 12 amino acids. The CDR3 loop reads CSVVGGGNEQFF. The CDR3 DNA sequence: TGCAGCGTTGTAGGCGGGGGCAATGAGCAGTTCTTC.

J is TRBJ2-3 and V is TRBV19, with D possibly being TRBD2 (5 bases). V was clipped by 5 bases and J by 2 bases, with 11 bases between them. Germline assignment: CDR1 LNHDA and CDR2 SQIVND (reference sequence). This CDR3 spans 14 amino acids. CDR3 loop: CASSFREPTDTQYF. CDR3 sequence (DNA): TGTGCCAGTAGTTTCCGGGAACCCACAGATACGCAGTATTTT.